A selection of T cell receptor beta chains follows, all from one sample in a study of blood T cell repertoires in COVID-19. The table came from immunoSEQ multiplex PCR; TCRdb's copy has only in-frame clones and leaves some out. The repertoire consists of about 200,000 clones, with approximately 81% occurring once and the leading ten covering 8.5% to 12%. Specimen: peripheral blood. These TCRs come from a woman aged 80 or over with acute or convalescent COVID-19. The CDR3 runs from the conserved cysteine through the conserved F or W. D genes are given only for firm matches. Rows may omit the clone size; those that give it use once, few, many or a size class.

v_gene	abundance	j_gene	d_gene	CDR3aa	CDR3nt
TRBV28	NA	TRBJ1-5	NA	CASSFPGQNSNQPQHF	TGTGCCAGCAGTTTTCCAGGGCAGAATAGCAATCAGCCCCAGCATTTT
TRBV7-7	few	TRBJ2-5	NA	CASAGGNQETQYF	TGTGCTAGCGCTGGGGGGAACCAAGAGACCCAGTACTTC
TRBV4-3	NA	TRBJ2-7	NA	CASSQEASPSSYEQYF	TGCGCCAGCAGCCAAGAAGCTTCCCCAAGCTCCTACGAGCAGTACTTC
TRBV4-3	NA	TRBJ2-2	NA	CASSHLASTGELFF	TGCGCCAGCAGCCACCTGGCCTCGACCGGGGAGCTGTTTTTT
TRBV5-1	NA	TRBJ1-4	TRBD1	CASAPGQGDEKLFF	TGCGCCAGCGCCCCAGGACAGGGAGATGAAAAACTGTTTTTT
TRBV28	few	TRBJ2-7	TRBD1	CASSLTGTGGYEQYF	TGTGCCAGCAGTCTTACCGGGACAGGGGGCTACGAGCAGTACTTC
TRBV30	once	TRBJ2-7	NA	CAWSLYPARHEQYF	TGTGCCTGGAGTCTTTACCCCGCGAGGCACGAGCAGTACTTC
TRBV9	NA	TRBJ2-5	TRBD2	CASSGLAGMQETQYF	TGTGCCAGCAGTGGACTAGCGGGAATGCAAGAGACCCAGTACTTC
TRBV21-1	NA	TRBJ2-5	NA	CASSKIRRGGGETQYF	TGTGCCAGCAGCAAAATTCGCCGCGGGGGAGGGGAGACCCAGTACTTC
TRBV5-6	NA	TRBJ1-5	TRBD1	CASSLAEGQGAGQPQHF	TGTGCCAGCAGCTTGGCCGAGGGACAGGGGGCAGGGCAGCCCCAGCATTTT
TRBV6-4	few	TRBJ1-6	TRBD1	CASSRDSSYNSPLHF	TGTGCCAGCAGCCGGGACAGCTCCTATAATTCACCCCTCCACTTT
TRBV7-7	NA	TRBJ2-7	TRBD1	CASSLGRPGQGYEQYF	TGTGCTAGCAGCTTAGGCCGGCCGGGACAGGGCTACGAGCAGTACTTC
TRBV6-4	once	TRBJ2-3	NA	CASSESRSFTDTQYF	TGTGCCAGCAGTGAATCCAGGTCCTTCACAGATACGCAGTATTTT
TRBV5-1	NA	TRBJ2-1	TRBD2	CASSLYSGGRADEQFF	TGCGCCAGCAGCTTGTATAGTGGCGGGAGGGCCGATGAGCAGTTCTTC
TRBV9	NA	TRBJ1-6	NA	CASSVEQADYNSPLHF	TGTGCCAGCAGCGTAGAGCAGGCAGACTATAATTCACCCCTCCACTTT
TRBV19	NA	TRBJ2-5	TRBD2	CASSIGGRAQTQYF	TGTGCCAGTAGTATAGGGGGGAGGGCGCAGACCCAGTACTTC
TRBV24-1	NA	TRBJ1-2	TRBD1	CATSDDRTGYGYTF	TGTGCCACCAGTGATGACCGGACAGGGTATGGCTACACCTTC
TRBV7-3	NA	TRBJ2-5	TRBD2	CASSPRGGSQETQYF	TGTGCCAGCAGCCCTCGGGGGGGGTCGCAAGAGACCCAGTACTTC
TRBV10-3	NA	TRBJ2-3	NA	CASAGPGDTQYF	TGTGCCAGCGCGGGGCCGGGGGATACGCAGTATTTT
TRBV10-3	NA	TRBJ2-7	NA	CAISGPAYEQYF	TGTGCCATCAGTGGTCCTGCCTACGAGCAGTACTTC
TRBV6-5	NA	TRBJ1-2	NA	CASSYSLTGYGYTF	TGTGCCAGCAGTTACTCACTGACAGGCTATGGCTACACCTTC
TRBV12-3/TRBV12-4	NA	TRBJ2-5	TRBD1	CASSPGQGVTQYF	TGTGCCAGCAGCCCGGGACAGGGGGTGACCCAGTACTTC
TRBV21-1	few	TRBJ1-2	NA	CASSKEGVATCYTF	TGTGCCAGCAGCAAAGAGGGGGTTGCTACATGCTACACCTTC
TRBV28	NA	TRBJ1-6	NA	CASSPAMGASSYNSPLHF	TGTGCCAGCAGTCCAGCAATGGGGGCGAGCTCCTATAATTCACCCCTCCACTTT
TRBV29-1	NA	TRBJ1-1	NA	CSVVRQNTEAFF	TGCAGCGTTGTAAGACAGAACACTGAAGCTTTCTTT
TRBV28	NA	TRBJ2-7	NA	CASRERSSYEQYF	TGTGCCAGCAGGGAAAGGAGCTCCTACGAGCAGTACTTC
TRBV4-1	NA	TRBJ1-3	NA	CASSQLLGAYGNTIYF	TGCGCCAGCAGCCAACTCCTGGGGGCGTACGGAAACACCATATATTTT
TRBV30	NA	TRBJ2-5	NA	CAWSGRERQDF	TGTGCCTGGAGCGGCCGGGAGAGACAAGACTTC
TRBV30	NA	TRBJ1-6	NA	CACQGYNSPLHF	TGTGCCTGTCAGGGGTATAATTCACCCCTCCACTTT
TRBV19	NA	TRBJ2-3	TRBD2	CASSSGTSVPDTQYF	TGTGCCAGTAGCTCCGGGACTAGCGTTCCAGATACGCAGTATTTT
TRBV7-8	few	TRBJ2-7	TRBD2	CASSAGLAGGSYEQYF	TGTGCCAGCAGCGCGGGACTAGCGGGGGGCTCCTACGAGCAGTACTTC
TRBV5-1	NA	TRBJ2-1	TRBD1	CASSRTGGGPNEQFF	TGCGCCAGCAGCCGGACAGGGGGAGGACCCAATGAGCAGTTCTTC
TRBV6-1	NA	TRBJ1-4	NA	CASSARRQVGNEKLFF	TGTGCCAGCAGTGCCAGGAGACAGGTGGGAAATGAAAAACTGTTTTTT
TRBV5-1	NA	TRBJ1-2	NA	CASSLGADGLYGYTF	TGCGCCAGCAGCTTGGGTGCGGACGGACTCTATGGCTACACCTTC
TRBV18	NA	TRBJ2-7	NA	CASSPPESHTREQYF	TGTGCCAGCTCACCACCTGAATCCCACACACGAGAGCAGTACTTC
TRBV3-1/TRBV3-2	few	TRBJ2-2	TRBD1	CASSPQAGGTGELFF	TGTGCCAGCAGCCCCCAAGCAGGGGGAACCGGGGAGCTGTTTTTT
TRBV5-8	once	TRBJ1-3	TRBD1	CASSLRRTGVGNTIYF	TGTGCCAGCAGCCTAAGAAGAACAGGGGTCGGAAACACCATATATTTT
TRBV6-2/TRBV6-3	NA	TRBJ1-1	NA	CASSLARMNTEAFF	TGTGCCAGCAGTTTGGCCAGGATGAACACTGAAGCTTTCTTT
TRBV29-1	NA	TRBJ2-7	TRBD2	CSVTNRLAVTYEQYF	TGCAGCGTGACTAATAGACTAGCGGTTACCTACGAGCAGTACTTC
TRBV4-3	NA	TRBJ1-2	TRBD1	CASSQGDRQGNYGYTF	TGCGCCAGCAGCCAAGGAGATAGACAGGGTAACTATGGCTACACCTTC
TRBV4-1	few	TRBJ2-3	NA	CASSQESSLGGDTQYF	TGCGCCAGCAGCCAAGAATCTAGCCTGGGGGGAGATACGCAGTATTTT
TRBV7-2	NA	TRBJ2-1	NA	CASSLGGPGYSYNEQFF	TGTGCCAGCAGCTTAGGAGGTCCAGGGTACTCCTACAATGAGCAGTTCTTC
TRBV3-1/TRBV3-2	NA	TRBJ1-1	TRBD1	CASSLQGDTEAFF	TGTGCCAGCAGTCTCCAGGGGGACACTGAAGCTTTCTTT
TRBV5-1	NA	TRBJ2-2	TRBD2	CASSLITSGSVDTGELFF	TGCGCCAGCAGCTTAATAACTAGCGGGAGTGTTGACACCGGGGAGCTGTTTTTT
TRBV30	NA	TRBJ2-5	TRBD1	CAWSISQGTGTQETQYF	TGTGCCTGGAGTATATCGCAGGGGACAGGGACTCAAGAGACCCAGTACTTC
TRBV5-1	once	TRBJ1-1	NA	CASSFDTLPGAFF	TGCGCCAGCAGCTTTGACACGCTGCCAGGGGCTTTCTTT
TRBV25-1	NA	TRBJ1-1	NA	CASSEDVGGNTEAFF	TGTGCCAGCAGTGAAGATGTAGGGGGAAACACTGAAGCTTTCTTT
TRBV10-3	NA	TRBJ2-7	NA	CAISESTASYEQYF	TGTGCCATCAGTGAGTCTACAGCCTCCTACGAGCAGTACTTC
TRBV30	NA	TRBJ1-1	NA	CAYREGVEAFF	TGTGCCTATCGGGAGGGTGTTGAAGCTTTCTTT
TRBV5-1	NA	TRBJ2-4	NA	CASSLRQGLAKNIQYF	TGCGCCAGCAGCTTGAGGCAGGGGCTAGCCAAAAACATTCAGTACTTC
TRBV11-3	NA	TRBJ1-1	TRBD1	CASSLGPRGRIMNTEAFF	TGTGCCAGCAGCTTAGGTCCAAGGGGGCGGATCATGAACACTGAAGCTTTCTTT
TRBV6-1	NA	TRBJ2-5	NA	CASSEGPGGTQYF	TGTGCCAGCAGTGAAGGCCCCGGGGGGACCCAGTACTTC
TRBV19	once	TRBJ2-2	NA	CASSPVRGNTGELFF	TGTGCCAGTAGCCCCGTCAGGGGGAACACCGGGGAGCTGTTTTTT
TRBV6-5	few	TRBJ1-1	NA	CASSYGQLEAFF	TGTGCCAGCAGTTACGGGCAGCTTGAAGCTTTCTTT
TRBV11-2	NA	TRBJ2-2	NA	CASSLPLPNTGELFF	TGTGCCAGCAGCTTACCCCTACCGAACACCGGGGAGCTGTTTTTT
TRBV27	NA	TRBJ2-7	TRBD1	CASSLGQGDREQYF	TGTGCCAGCAGTTTAGGGCAGGGGGATAGGGAGCAGTACTTC
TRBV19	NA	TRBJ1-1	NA	CASSIRHPNTEAFF	TGTGCCAGTAGTATACGACACCCGAACACTGAAGCTTTCTTT